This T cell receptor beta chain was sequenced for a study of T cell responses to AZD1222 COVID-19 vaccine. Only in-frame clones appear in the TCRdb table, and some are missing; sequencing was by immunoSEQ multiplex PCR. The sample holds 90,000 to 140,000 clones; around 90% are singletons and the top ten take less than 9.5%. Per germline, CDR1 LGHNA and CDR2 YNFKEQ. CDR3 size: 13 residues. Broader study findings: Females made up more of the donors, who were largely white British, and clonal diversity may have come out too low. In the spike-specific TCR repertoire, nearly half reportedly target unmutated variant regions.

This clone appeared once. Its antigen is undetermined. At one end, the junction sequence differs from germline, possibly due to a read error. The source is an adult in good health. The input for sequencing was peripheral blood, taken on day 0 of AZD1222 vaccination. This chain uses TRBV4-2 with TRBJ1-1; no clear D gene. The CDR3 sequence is CASSQDSKAEAFF. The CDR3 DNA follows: TGTGCCAGCAGCCAAGATTCAAAGGCTGAGGCTTTCTTT.